The rows below give T cell receptor beta chains drawn from one sample of a study of human thymus T cells. Generated by immunoSEQ multiplex PCR, the TCRdb table keeps only in-frame clones and is missing some. The table lists around 130,000 clones, more than 90% of them singletons, with 0.02% to 0.03% in the top ten. Sequencing was done on a sample of thymus tissue. The receptors derive from a boy younger than two with a congenital heart defect but otherwise immunologically healthy. CDR3s include the opening cysteine and the closing phenylalanine or tryptophan. D genes are given only for firm matches. Expanded clones are given a class, and other clones once, few, many or no size at all.

cdr3_nt,cdr3_aa,j_call,clone_size,d_call,v_call
TGTGCCAGCAGCCACGACAGGGAGGATAATGAAAAACTGTTTTTT,CASSHDREDNEKLFF,TRBJ1-4,-,TRBD1,TRBV7-3
TGTGCCAGTCGGGACAGGGACCGTAATTCACCCCTCCACTTT,CASRDRDRNSPLHF,TRBJ1-6,-,TRBD1,TRBV2
TGTGCCAGTAGTAGTTGGACAGGGGGGGCTGAAGCTTTCTTT,CASSSWTGGAEAFF,TRBJ1-1,-,TRBD1,TRBV19
TGCGCCAGCAGCCAAGAAGCGGTCTTTGGGCGCAACCAAGAGACCCAGTACTTC,CASSQEAVFGRNQETQYF,TRBJ2-5,-,-,TRBV4-3
TGTGCCAGCAGCCCTACCCAACCGGGACTAGTGTATTTT,CASSPTQPGLVYF,TRBJ2-3,-,TRBD2,TRBV11-3
TGTGCCAGCAGTTTAGCACCTGGGCTAGGCAGAAACTACGAGCAGTACTTC,CASSLAPGLGRNYEQYF,TRBJ2-7,-,-,TRBV28
TGTGCCAGCAGCCCCCCTCGAGGCGGGCGGGAGACCCAGTACTTC,CASSPPRGGRETQYF,TRBJ2-5,-,-,TRBV7-9
TGTGCCAGCAGCCAAGAGATGGCGGGGGGCCCTCATCTAGCCAAAAACATTCAGTACTTC,CASSQEMAGGPHLAKNIQYF,TRBJ2-4,-,TRBD2,TRBV4-2
TGTGCCAGCAGCGTAGTCCGGGACAATGAGCAGTTCTTC,CASSVVRDNEQFF,TRBJ2-1,-,-,TRBV9
TGTGCCAGCAGCTTACTATGGACAGGGGTCACAGATACGCAGTATTTT,CASSLLWTGVTDTQYF,TRBJ2-3,-,TRBD1,TRBV11-3
TGTGCCAGCAGCCCTACCCTAGGCCCCTTCGATACGCAGTATTTT,CASSPTLGPFDTQYF,TRBJ2-3,-,-,TRBV7-3
TGCAGCGTTGACCTTTACCGGGGTGGAGGCAAAAACATTCAGTACTTC,CSVDLYRGGGKNIQYF,TRBJ2-4,-,-,TRBV29-1
TGTGCCAGCACTTCCCAGTTCCCCATTTCCACCGGCGAGCAGTACTTC,CASTSQFPISTGEQYF,TRBJ2-7,-,-,TRBV28
TGTGCCAGCAGCTTAGAGGGCTATGGCTACACCTTC,CASSLEGYGYTF,TRBJ1-2,-,-,TRBV11-3
TGTGCCAGCAGCTTGTGGCTGACAGGGCAGGAGACCCAGTACTTC,CASSLWLTGQETQYF,TRBJ2-5,-,TRBD1,TRBV7-2
TGTGCCAGCAGCTTAGATCAGAGCATCCACATACAAGATACGCAGTATTTT,CASSLDQSIHIQDTQYF,TRBJ2-3,-,-,TRBV11-2
TGTGCCAGCAGTCCAAGACAGAAATCTGGGGCCAACGTCCTGACTTTC,CASSPRQKSGANVLTF,TRBJ2-6,once,-,TRBV27
TGTGCCACGGACAAACTCGGTTCACCCCTCCACTTT,CATDKLGSPLHF,TRBJ1-6,-,-,TRBV6-1
TGTGCCACTTACTCTGGACAGCCCAATCAGCCCCAGCATTTT,CATYSGQPNQPQHF,TRBJ1-5,-,-,TRBV19
TGTGCCAGCAGTTTGGGGGCGAGTCAGCCCCAGCATTTT,CASSLGASQPQHF,TRBJ1-5,-,-,TRBV28
TGTGCCAGCAGCGAAGCGGGGCAAGAGACCCAGTACTTC,CASSEAGQETQYF,TRBJ2-5,-,TRBD2,TRBV7-7
TGTGCCAGCAGTCCCCCGGGAGGGAATTCACCCCTCCACTTT,CASSPPGGNSPLHF,TRBJ1-6,-,-,TRBV11-3
TGTGCCAGCAGTTTATCGGGGACAGGGGAAAAAGAAGCCTATACGCAGTATTTT,CASSLSGTGEKEAYTQYF,TRBJ2-3,-,TRBD1,TRBV27
TGTGCCAGCAGTTTCGGGATTTCCACAGATACGCAGTATTTT,CASSFGISTDTQYF,TRBJ2-3,-,-,TRBV27
TGTGCCAGCAGCACAAACACAGGGGATACGCAGTATTTT,CASSTNTGDTQYF,TRBJ2-3,-,-,TRBV9
TGTGCCAGCAGTGGAGTGACTAGCAATGAGCAGTTCTTC,CASSGVTSNEQFF,TRBJ2-1,-,-,TRBV25-1
TGTGCCAGCACCAAGGGGGTACGGAGGGGTCAGCCCCAGCATTTT,CASTKGVRRGQPQHF,TRBJ1-5,-,-,TRBV6-6
TGTGCCAGTAGTATAGAAAGGGACTTCGGAAACACCATATATTTT,CASSIERDFGNTIYF,TRBJ1-3,-,-,TRBV19
TGTGCCAGCAGCTTAGGCCTAAGTCGGGGGGCCCCCGGGACCCAGTACTTC,CASSLGLSRGAPGTQYF,TRBJ2-5,-,-,TRBV7-8
TGTGCCAGCAGCTCTCCACCGCACAGGGGGAGGCAAGAGACCCAGTACTTC,CASSSPPHRGRQETQYF,TRBJ2-5,-,TRBD1,TRBV5-6